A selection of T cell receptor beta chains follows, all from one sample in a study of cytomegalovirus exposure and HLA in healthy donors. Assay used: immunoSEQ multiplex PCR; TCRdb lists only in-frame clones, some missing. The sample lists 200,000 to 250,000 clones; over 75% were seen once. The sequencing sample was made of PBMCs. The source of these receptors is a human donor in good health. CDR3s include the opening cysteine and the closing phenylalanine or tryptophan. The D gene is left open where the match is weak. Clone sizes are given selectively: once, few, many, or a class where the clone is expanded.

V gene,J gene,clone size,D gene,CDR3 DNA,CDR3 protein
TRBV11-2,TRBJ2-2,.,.,TGTGCCAGCAGACTAAACACCGGGGAGCTGTTTTTT,CASRLNTGELFF
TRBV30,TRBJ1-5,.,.,TGTGCCTGGGCTACAGTAACCAGCAATCAGCCCCAGCATTTT,CAWATVTSNQPQHF
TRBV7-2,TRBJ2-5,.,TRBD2,TGTGCCAGCAGCCCCGGGACTAGCGGGAATTGGGAGACCCAGTACTTC,CASSPGTSGNWETQYF
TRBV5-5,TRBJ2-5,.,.,TGTGCCAGCAGCCGACAGCCACAAGAGACCCAGTACTTC,CASSRQPQETQYF
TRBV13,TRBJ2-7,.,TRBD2,TGTGCCAGCAGCCAAGGGGAGGGGGAGCAGTACTTC,CASSQGEGEQYF
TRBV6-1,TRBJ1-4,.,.,TGTGCCAGCAGTGGTGGGACTTATGCAACTAATGAAAAACTGTTTTTT,CASSGGTYATNEKLFF
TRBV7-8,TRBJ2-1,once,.,TGTGCCAGCAGCTTAGTTAGAGGACAGATATACAATGAGCAGTTCTTC,CASSLVRGQIYNEQFF
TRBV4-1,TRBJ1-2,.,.,TGCGCCAGCAGCCAGAACAGGGTTTTTTTTGGCTACACCTTC,CASSQNRVFFGYTF
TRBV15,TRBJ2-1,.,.,TGTGCCACCAGCAGTAGGACAGACCGCTCCTACAATGAGCAGTTCTTC,CATSSRTDRSYNEQFF
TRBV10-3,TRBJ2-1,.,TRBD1,TGTGCCGCCAGACAGGGGCTAAACTTCAATGAGCAGTTCTTC,CAARQGLNFNEQFF
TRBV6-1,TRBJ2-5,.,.,TGTGCCGTCCACCCGGCAGGGCAAGAGACCCAGTACTTC,CAVHPAGQETQYF
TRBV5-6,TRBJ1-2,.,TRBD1,TGTGCCAGCAGCTATAGGGACAGGGCTGGCTACACCTTC,CASSYRDRAGYTF
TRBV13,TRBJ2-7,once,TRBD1,TGTGCCAGCAGCTTATATGAGATGGGGACAGGGGACCACGAGCAGTACTTC,CASSLYEMGTGDHEQYF
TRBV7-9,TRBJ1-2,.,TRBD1,TGTTCCAGCAGCTCAGGACAGGGAGTCGCTCGCGGCTACACCTTC,CSSSSGQGVARGYTF
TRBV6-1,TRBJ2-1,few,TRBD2,TGTGCCAGCGAAGCGGGAGGTGAGTTCTTC,CASEAGGEFF
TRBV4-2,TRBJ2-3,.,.,TGTGCCAGCAGCCAAGATGGAGGCACAGATACGCAGTATTTT,CASSQDGGTDTQYF
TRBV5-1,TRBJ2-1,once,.,TGCGCCAGCAGCTTGGTTCTCGGCGGGCCCTACAATGAGCAGTTCTTC,CASSLVLGGPYNEQFF
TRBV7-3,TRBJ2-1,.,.,TGTGCCAGCAGCCTGGGTTCGGGGAACAATGAGCAGTTCTTC,CASSLGSGNNEQFF
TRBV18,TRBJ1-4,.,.,TGTGCCAGCTCACCAAGGGGGTCAACTAATGAAAAACTGTTTTTT,CASSPRGSTNEKLFF